The clone carrying this T cell receptor (beta chain) was picked up one time. No antigen is known for it. This sample was taken from a study of chemoradiotherapy in HPV16-positive cancers. Study background: Functional T-cell assays on a couple of HPV16-positive patients' cells defined candidate HPV-specific clones and common TCR motifs.

The study, taken as a whole, reports: Non-HPV-specific T cells did not expand in tumors during treatment, whereas candidate HPV-specific clones and E7-related motifs did. For HPV16-positive patients, expanding HPV-responsive T cells associated with longer recurrence-free survival.

TCRdb's copy holds only in-frame clones and misses some; the assay was immunoSEQ multiplex PCR. The sample has 15,000 to 20,000 clones, roughly two thirds seen once; the top ten hold 8%. Trimming removed 4 bases at V and 7 bases at J, with 8 bases between. Germline loops: CDR1 SGHTA, CDR2 FQGNSA. The CDR3 covers 13 residues. Samples were taken several times over chemoradiotherapy. The sample in question was tumor tissue, obtained from a patient who underwent chemoradiotherapy. V usage is TRBV7-2 and J usage is TRBJ1-6, with D uncertain. The clonotype was recovered from a human donor with HPV-associated anogenital cancer. Written as DNA, the CDR3 is TGTGCCAGCAGCTCTAACAGAAATTCACCCCTCCACTTT. Protein: CASSSNRNSPLHF.